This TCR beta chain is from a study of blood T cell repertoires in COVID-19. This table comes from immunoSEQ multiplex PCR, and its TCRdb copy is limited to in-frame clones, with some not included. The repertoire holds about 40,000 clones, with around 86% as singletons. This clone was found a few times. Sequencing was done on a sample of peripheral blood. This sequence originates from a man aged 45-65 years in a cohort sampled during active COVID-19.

The CDR3: CASSQGTGVGYTF. As DNA, the CDR3 is TGTGCCAGCAGCCAAGGGACAGGGGTTGGCTACACCTTC. The rearrangement links TRBV11-3 to TRBJ1-2; 10 bases are a match to TRBD1. Per the germline V gene, CDR1 is SGHNT and CDR2 is YENEEA. This CDR3 has 13 amino acids. V lost 5 bases and J lost 7; bases outside the gene matches: 4.